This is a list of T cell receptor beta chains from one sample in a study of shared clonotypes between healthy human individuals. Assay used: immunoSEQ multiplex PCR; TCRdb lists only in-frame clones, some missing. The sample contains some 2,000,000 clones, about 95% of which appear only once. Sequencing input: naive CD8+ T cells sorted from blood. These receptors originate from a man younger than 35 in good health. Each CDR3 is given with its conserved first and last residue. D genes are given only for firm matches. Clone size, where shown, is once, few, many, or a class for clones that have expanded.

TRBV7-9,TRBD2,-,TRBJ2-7,CASSSGEAGGYEQYF,TGTGCCAGCAGCTCGGGTGAGGCGGGGGGCTACGAGCAGTACTTC
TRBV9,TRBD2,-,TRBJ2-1,CASSVGGVLTGEQFF,TGTGCCAGCAGCGTTGGGGGGGTCCTTACAGGTGAGCAGTTCTTC
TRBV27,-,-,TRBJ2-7,CASSLRGHVDYEQYF,TGTGCCAGCAGTTTGCGAGGCCACGTTGATTACGAGCAGTACTTC
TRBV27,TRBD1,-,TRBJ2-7,CASSLAGTGGYEQYF,TGTGCCAGCAGTTTGGCCGGGACAGGGGGTTACGAGCAGTACTTC
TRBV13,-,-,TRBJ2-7,CASSLGGWAPVFF,TGTGCCAGCAGCTTAGGAGGTTGGGCCCCGGTATTCTTC
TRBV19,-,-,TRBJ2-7,CASSRQVWNEQYF,TGTGCCAGTAGTCGACAGGTATGGAACGAGCAGTACTTC
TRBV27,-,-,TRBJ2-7,CASSSRQGRLGEQYF,TGTGCCAGCAGTTCCAGGCAGGGGAGGCTGGGCGAGCAGTACTTC
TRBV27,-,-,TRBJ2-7,CASSYGVAYEQYF,TGTGCCAGCAGTTACGGGGTTGCCTACGAGCAGTACTTC
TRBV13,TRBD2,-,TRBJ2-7,CASSGGTSGRPATYEQYF,TGTGCCAGCAGCGGGGGGACTAGCGGGAGGCCCGCAACCTACGAGCAGTACTTC
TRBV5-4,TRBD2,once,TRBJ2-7,CASSLGSGPLWEQYF,TGTGCCAGCAGCTTGGGTAGCGGGCCTCTCTGGGAGCAGTACTTC
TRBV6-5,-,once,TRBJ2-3,CASSSAYPSTDTQYF,TGTGCCAGCAGCTCGGCTTATCCTAGCACAGATACGCAGTATTTT
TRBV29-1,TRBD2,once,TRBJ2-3,CSVEGIRLAGYTDTQYF,TGCAGCGTTGAGGGCATTAGACTAGCGGGGTACACAGATACGCAGTATTTT
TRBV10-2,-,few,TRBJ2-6,CASSELSPGANVLTF,TGCGCCAGCAGTGAGTTATCCCCTGGGGCCAACGTCCTGACTTTC
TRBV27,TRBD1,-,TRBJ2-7,CASSFSGQGGSYEQYF,TGTGCCAGCAGTTTTTCGGGACAGGGTGGATCCTACGAGCAGTACTTC
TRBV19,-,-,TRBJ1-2,CASSIATGDYYGYTF,TGTGCCAGTAGTATTGCGACAGGAGATTACTATGGCTACACCTTC
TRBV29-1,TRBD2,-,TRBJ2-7,CSVERLAGSLEQYF,TGCAGCGTTGAAAGGCTAGCGGGGTCCTTGGAGCAGTACTTC
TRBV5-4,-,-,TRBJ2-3,CASGAPSTDTQYF,TGTGCCAGCGGGGCCCCAAGCACAGATACGCAGTATTTT
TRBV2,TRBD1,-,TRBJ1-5,CASSDRQGDQPQHF,TGTGCCAGCAGTGACCGACAGGGTGATCAGCCCCAGCATTTT
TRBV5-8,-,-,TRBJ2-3,CASSLGQTLTDTQYF,TGTGCCAGCAGCTTGGGACAGACCCTCACAGATACGCAGTATTTT
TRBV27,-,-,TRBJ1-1,CASSRGGLTEAFF,TGTGCCAGTTCACGGGGGGGATTGACTGAAGCTTTCTTT
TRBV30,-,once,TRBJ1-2,CAWSGPGINYGYTF,TGTGCCTGGAGTGGACCGGGGATTAACTATGGCTACACCTTC
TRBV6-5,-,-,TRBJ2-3,CASSSVEGTDTQYF,TGTGCCAGCAGCTCGGTCGAAGGCACAGATACGCAGTATTTT
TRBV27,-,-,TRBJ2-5,CASSLRGFRETQYF,TGTGCCAGCAGTCTCAGGGGATTCAGGGAGACCCAGTACTTC
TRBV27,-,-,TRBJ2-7,CASSLSQGEYLYF,TGTGCCAGCAGCCTCTCCCAGGGAGAGTATCTGTACTTC
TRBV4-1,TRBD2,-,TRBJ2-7,CASSPPTSGPTYEQYF,TGCGCCAGCAGCCCCCCGACTAGCGGACCTACCTACGAGCAGTACTTC
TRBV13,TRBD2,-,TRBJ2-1,CASSLAGGTYNEQFF,TGTGCCAGCAGCTTGGCGGGGGGCACCTACAATGAGCAGTTCTTC
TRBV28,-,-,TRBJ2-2,CASSFPPDADTGELFF,TGTGCCAGCAGTTTTCCACCGGACGCGGACACCGGGGAGCTGTTTTTT
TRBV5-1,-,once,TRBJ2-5,CASSEISTSLETQYF,TGCGCCAGCAGCGAGATCTCTACTAGTTTAGAGACCCAGTACTTC
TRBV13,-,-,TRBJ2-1,CASSLYLNNEQFF,TGTGCCAGCAGCCTATATCTTAACAATGAGCAGTTCTTC
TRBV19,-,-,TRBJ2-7,CASSMDRDSYEQYF,TGTGCCAGTAGTATGGATCGGGACTCCTACGAGCAGTACTTC
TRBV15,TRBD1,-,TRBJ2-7,CATSVDRYSSYEQYF,TGTGCCACCAGCGTGGACAGGTATAGCTCCTACGAGCAGTACTTC
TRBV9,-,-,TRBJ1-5,CASSVGGYQPQHF,TGTGCCAGCAGCGTAGGGGGGTATCAGCCCCAGCATTTT
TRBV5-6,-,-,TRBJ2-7,CASSLGEGDEQYF,TGTGCCAGCAGCTTGGGAGAAGGGGACGAGCAGTACTTC
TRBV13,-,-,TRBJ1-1,CASSLGQGKAFF,TGTGCCAGCAGCTTAGGGCAGGGAAAAGCTTTCTTT